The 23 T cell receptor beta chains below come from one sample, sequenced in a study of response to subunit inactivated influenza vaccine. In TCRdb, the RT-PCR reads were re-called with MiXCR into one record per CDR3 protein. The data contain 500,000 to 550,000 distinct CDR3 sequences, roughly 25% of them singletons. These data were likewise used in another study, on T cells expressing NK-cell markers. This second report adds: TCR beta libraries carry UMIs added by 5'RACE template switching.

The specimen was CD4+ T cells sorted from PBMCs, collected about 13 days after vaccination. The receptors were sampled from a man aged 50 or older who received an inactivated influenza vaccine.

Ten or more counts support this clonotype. CDR3 sequence: CASSLDRAGVTGELFF. The CDR3 DNA follows: TGTGCCAGCAGCTTAGACCGGGCGGGGGTGACCGGGGAGCTGTTTTTT. This chain links TRBV11-2 with TRBJ2-2, with 7 bases that match TRBD2. Germline lookup yields CDR1 SGHAT and CDR2 FQNNGV. V lost 0 bases, J lost 5 bases, and 6 bases stayed unmatched. There are 16 residues in the CDR3.

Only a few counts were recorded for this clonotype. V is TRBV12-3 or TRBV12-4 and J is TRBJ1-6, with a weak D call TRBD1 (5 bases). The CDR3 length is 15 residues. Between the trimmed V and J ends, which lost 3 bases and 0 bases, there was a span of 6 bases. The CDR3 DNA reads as TGTGCCAGCAGTTTTACAGGCTCCTATAATTCACCCCTCCACTTT. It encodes CASSFTGSYNSPLHF.

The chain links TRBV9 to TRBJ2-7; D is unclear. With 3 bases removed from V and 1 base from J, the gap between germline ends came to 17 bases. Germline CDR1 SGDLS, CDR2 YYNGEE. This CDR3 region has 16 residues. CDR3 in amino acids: CASSASVGDGSYEQYF. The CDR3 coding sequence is TGTGCCAGCAGCGCCTCAGTAGGCGACGGGTCCTACGAGCAGTACTTC.

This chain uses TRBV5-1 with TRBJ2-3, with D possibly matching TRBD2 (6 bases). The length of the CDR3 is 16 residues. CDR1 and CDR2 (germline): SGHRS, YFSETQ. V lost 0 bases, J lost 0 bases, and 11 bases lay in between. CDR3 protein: CASSLGSGPSTDTQYF. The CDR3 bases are TGCGCCAGCAGCTTGGGTAGCGGTCCTAGCACAGATACGCAGTATTTT.

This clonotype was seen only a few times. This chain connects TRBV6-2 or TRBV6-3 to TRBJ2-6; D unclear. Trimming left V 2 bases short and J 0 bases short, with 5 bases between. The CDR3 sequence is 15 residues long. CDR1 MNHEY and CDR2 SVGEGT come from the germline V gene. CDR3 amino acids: CASSYQVSGANVLTF. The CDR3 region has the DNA TGTGCCAGCAGTTACCAAGTCTCTGGGGCCAACGTCCTGACTTTC.

The CDR3 loop reads CASSFARTRGNSPLHF. The CDR3 bases are TGTGCCAGCAGCTTCGCCAGGACAAGGGGTAATTCACCCCTCCACTTT. This chain uses TRBV7-2 with TRBJ1-6; tentative D call: TRBD1 (5 bases). CDR3 length: 16 residues. The germline V gene encodes CDR1 SGHTA and CDR2 FQGNSA. V was shortened by 3 bases and J by 6 bases, with 15 bases between the two germline ends.

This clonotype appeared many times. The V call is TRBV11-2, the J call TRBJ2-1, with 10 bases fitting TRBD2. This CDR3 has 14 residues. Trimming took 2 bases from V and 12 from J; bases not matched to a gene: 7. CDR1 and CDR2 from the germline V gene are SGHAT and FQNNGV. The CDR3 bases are TGTGCCAGCAGCTTACCTAGCGGGGGCCCCAGGCAGTTCTTC. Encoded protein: CASSLPSGGPRQFF.

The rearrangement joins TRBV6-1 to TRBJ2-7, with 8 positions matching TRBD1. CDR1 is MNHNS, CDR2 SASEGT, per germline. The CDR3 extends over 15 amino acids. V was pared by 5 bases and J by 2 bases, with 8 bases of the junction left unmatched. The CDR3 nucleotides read TGTGCCAGCAGTCAACCGGGACAGGTCGCCTACGAGCAGTACTTC. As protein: CASSQPGQVAYEQYF.

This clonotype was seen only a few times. The CDR3, as DNA: TGTGCCTGGGGGGGGACAGGGATGAACACTGAAGCTTTCTTT. It specifies CAWGGTGMNTEAFF. The J gene is TRBJ1-1, the V gene TRBV30; 9 bases fit TRBD1. J gave up 0 bases and V 5 bases, and 4 bases lay outside the gene matches. Germline CDR1 is GTSNPN and CDR2 is SVGIG (reference sequence). The CDR3 has 14 amino acids.

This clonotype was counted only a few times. CDR3 sequence: CASSPIIYNEQFF. The CDR3 region has the DNA TGTGCCAGCAGCCCTATAATCTACAATGAGCAGTTCTTC. J is TRBJ2-1 and V is TRBV7-2; D is uncertain. The CDR3 loop spans 13 amino acids. Germline assignment: CDR1 SGHTA and CDR2 FQGNSA. With 5 bases removed from V and 3 bases from J, the gap between germline ends came to 8 bases.

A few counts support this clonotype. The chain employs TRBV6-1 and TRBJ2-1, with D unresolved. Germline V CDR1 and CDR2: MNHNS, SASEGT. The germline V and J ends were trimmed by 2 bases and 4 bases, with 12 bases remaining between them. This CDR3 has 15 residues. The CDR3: CASSEFSRPYNEQFF. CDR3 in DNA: TGTGCCAGCAGTGAATTCTCCAGACCATACAATGAGCAGTTCTTC.

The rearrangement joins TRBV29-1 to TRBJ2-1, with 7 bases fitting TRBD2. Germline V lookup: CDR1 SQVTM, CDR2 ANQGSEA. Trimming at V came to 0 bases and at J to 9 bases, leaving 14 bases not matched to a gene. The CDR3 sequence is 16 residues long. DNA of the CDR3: TGCAGCGTTGAAGATCGTGAGACTAGCCTGGGCATTGAGCAGTTCTTC. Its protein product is CSVEDRETSLGIEQFF.

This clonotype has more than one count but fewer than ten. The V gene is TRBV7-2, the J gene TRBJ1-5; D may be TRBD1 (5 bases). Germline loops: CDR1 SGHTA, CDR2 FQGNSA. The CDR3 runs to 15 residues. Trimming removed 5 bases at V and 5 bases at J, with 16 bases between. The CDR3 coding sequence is TGTGCCAGCAGCCCCCGGGGGGGGAGGGATCAGCCCCAGCATTTT. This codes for CASSPRGGRDQPQHF.

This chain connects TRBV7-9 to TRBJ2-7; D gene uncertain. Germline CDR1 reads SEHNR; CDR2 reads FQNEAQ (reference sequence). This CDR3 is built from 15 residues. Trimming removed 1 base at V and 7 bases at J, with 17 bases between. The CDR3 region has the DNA TGTGCCAGCAGCTTAGTTCGGCCTGTGGGGTCGGAGCAGTACTTC. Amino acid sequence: CASSLVRPVGSEQYF.

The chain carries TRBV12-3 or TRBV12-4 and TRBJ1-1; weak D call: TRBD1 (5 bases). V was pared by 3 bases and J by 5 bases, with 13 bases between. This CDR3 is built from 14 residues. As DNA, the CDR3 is TGTGCCAGCAGTTTTTCCAGGGTTGGGACTGAAGCTTTCTTT. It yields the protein CASSFSRVGTEAFF.

CDR3 sequence: CASSSGRNSMNTEAFF. For the CDR3, the DNA is TGTGCCAGCAGCTCAGGACGGAATTCGATGAACACTGAAGCTTTCTTT. The chain recombines TRBV7-2 with TRBJ1-1; D remains unclear. Germline V CDR1 and CDR2: SGHTA, FQGNSA. This CDR3 comprises 16 residues. Deletions cut 4 bases from V and 0 bases from J, with 15 bases between.

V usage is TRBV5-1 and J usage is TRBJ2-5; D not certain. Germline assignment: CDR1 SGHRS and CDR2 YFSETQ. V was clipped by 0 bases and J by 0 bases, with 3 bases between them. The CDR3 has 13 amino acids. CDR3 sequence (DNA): TGCGCCAGCAGCTTGGTGCACCAAGAGACCCAGTACTTC. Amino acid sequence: CASSLVHQETQYF.

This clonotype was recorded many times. The CDR3 here is CASSDRGNTGELFF. CDR3 coding DNA: TGTGCCAGCAGCGACAGGGGGAACACCGGGGAGCTGTTTTTT. The rearrangement joins TRBV7-2 to TRBJ2-2; TRBD1 aligns across 8 bases. This CDR3 region has 14 residues. Germline V lookup: CDR1 SGHTA, CDR2 FQGNSA. V was clipped by 5 bases and J by 1 base; unmatched bases: 0.

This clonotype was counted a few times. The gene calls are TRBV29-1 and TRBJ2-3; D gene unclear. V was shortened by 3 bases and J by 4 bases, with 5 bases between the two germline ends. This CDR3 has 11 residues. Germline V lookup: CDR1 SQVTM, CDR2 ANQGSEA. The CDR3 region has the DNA TGCAGCGTTGATAGAGCAGATACGCAGTATTTT. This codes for CSVDRADTQYF.

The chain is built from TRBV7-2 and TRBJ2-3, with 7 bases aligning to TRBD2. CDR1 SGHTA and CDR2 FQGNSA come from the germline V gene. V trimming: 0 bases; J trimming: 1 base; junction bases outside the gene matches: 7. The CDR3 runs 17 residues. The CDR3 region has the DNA TGTGCCAGCAGCTTAGCTATCGGGGGGTCTGGCACAGATACGCAGTATTTT. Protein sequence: CASSLAIGGSGTDTQYF.

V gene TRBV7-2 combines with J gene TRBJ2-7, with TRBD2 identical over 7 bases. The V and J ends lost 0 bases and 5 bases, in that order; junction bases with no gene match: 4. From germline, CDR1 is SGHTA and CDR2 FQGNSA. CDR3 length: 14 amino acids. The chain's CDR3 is CASSLAWTRDEQYF. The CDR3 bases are TGTGCCAGCAGCTTAGCGTGGACTAGGGACGAGCAGTACTTC.

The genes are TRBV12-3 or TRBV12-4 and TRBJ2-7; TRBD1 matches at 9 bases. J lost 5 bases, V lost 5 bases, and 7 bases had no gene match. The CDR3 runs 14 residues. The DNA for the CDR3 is TGTGCCAGCAGTCCGGGACAGGGAGTGAACGAGCAGTACTTC. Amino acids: CASSPGQGVNEQYF.

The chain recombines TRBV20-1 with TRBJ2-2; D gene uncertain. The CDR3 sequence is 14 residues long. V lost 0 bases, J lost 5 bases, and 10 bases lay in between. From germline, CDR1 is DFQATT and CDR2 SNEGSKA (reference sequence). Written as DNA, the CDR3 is TGCAGTGCTAGAGACCTACAGCTTACCGGGGAGCTGTTTTTT. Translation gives CSARDLQLTGELFF.